This T cell receptor (beta chain) is from a study of blood T cell repertoires in COVID-19. Study-level background: T cells, B-cell-depleted T cells, or PBMCs provided the cDNA or gDNA that served as material.

This CDR3 spans 16 amino acids. Trimming took off 7 bases at V and 3 bases at J, with 19 bases between the two ends. Germline CDR1 and CDR2: MRHNA and SNTAGT. The method was immunoSEQ multiplex PCR; TCRdb's version includes in-frame clones alone and lacks a portion of them. In the table there are 60,000 to 75,000 clones, around 83% of which are singletons. The sequenced sample consisted of peripheral blood. This TCR came from a human donor in a cohort sampled during active COVID-19. This chain connects TRBV6-4 to TRBJ2-1; weak D call: TRBD2 (6 bases). CDR3 protein: CASNLPGVAVYNEQFF. In nucleotides, the CDR3 is TGTGCCAGCAACCTCCCCGGAGTAGCGGTCTACAATGAGCAGTTCTTC.